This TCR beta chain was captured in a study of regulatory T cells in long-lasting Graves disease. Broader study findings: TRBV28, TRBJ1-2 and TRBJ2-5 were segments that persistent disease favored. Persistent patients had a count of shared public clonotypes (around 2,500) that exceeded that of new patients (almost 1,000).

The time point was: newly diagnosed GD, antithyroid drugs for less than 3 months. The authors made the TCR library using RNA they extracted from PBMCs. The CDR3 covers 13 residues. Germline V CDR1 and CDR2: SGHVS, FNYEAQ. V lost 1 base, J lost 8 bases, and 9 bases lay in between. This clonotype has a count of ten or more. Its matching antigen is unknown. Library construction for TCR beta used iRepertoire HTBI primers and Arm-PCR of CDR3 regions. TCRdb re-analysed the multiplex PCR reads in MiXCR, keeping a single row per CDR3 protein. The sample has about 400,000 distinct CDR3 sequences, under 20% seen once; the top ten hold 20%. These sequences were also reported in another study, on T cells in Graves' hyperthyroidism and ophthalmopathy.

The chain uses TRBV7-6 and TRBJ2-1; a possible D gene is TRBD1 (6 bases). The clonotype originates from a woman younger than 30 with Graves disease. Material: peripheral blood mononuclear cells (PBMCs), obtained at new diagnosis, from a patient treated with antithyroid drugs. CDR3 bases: TGTGCCAGCAGCTTAGTCAGGGGCGATGAGCAGTTCTTC. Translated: CASSLVRGDEQFF. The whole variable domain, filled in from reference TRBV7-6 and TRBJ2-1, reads GAGVSQSPRYKVTKRGQDVALRCDPISGHVSLYWYRQALGQGPEFLTYFNYEAQQDKSGLPNDRFSAERPEGSISTLTIQRTEQRDSAMYRCASSLVRGDEQFFGPGTRLTVL.